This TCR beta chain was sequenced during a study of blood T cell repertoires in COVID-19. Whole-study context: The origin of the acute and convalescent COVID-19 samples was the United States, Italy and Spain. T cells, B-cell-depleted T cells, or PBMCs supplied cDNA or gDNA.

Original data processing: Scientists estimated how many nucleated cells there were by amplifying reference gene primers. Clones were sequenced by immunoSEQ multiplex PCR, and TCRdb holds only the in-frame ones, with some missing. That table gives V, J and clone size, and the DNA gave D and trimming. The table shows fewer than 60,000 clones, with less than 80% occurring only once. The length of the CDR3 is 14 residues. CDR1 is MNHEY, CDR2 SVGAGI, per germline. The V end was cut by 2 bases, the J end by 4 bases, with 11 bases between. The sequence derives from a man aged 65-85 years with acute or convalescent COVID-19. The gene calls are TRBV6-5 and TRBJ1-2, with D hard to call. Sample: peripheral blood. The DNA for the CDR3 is TGTGCCAGCAGTTACGACAAGGCCCCCTATGGCTACACCTTC. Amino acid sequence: CASSYDKAPYGYTF.